The TCR beta chain under discussion was sequenced for a study of Graves' ophthalmopathy and Graves' hyperthyroidism. Study context: The study drew peripheral blood at initial diagnosis, before any treatment.

RNA served as the template for amplifying TCR beta CDR3 regions. HTBI primers served in a first-round RT-PCR, which a second-round multiplex PCR followed. In TCRdb, the multiplex PCR reads were re-called with MiXCR into one record per CDR3 protein. The sample records 650,000 to 800,000 distinct CDR3 sequences, roughly two fifths being singletons. CDR1 and CDR2 (germline): SGHRS, YFSETQ. CDR3 length: 13 amino acids. Trimming removed 4 bases at V and 4 bases at J, with 11 bases between. The sequence was obtained from an adult man with Graves' ophthalmopathy. The rearrangement joins TRBV5-1 to TRBJ1-1; D might be TRBD1 (6 bases). What was sequenced was peripheral blood. The CDR3 here is CASSPGGLTEAFF. CDR3 sequence (DNA): TGCGCCAGCAGCCCCGGGGGGCTCACTGAAGCTTTCTTT.